This T cell receptor (beta chain) was profiled in a study of shared clonotypes between healthy human individuals. Across the study: Three CD4 naive, three CD4 memory, two CD8 naive and one CD8 memory plate were used per donor.

Study outcomes and limitations: Owing to a small donor count, the genetic and exposure-history diversity represented was limited.

To note about this clone: The antigen is undetermined.

The germline V gene encodes CDR1 GTSNPN and CDR2 SVGIG (reference sequence). Losses at the gene ends were 0 bases for V and 3 bases for J; bases not matched to a gene: 7. The CDR3 consists of 16 residues. The study separated CD4+ cells into CD45RA+ naive and CD45RA-negative memory subsets. Genomic DNA per cell subset filled all wells of several immunoSEQ plates. Sequenced by immunoSEQ multiplex PCR; TCRdb stores in-frame clones only, minus some. The sample records approximately 2,300,000 clones, approximately 90% being singletons. The sequenced sample was naive CD4+ T cells from PBMCs. The subset is: CD45RA+ positively selected. V usage is TRBV30 and J usage is TRBJ2-1, with TRBD2 matching over 8 bases. This clonotype was sampled from a man between 18 and 29 years old in good health. Some clones in this sample may be carry-over from other donors' samples. As DNA, the CDR3 is TGTGCCTGGAGTGTACCCGGGAGGGGGAACTACAATGAGCAGTTCTTC. It encodes CAWSVPGRGNYNEQFF.